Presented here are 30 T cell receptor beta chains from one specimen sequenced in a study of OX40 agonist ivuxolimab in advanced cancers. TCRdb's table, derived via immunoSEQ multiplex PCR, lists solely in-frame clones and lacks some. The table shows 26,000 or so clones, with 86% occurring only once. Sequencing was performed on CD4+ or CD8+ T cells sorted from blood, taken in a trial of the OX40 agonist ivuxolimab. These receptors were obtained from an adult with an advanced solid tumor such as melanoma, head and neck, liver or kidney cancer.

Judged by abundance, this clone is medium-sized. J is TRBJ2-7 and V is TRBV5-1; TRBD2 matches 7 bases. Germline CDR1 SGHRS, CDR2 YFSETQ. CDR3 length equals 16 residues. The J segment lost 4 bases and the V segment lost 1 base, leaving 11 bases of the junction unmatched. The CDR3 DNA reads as TGCGCCAGCAGCTTGTATGCGGTGAGCGGGAAATACGAGCAGTACTTC. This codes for CASSLYAVSGKYEQYF.

CDR3: CASSLEAIQGNEQFF. Written as DNA, the CDR3 is TGCGCCAGCAGCTTGGAGGCTATCCAGGGTAATGAGCAGTTCTTC. The chain links TRBV5-1 to TRBJ2-1, with D tentatively TRBD1 (5 bases). V was pared by 0 bases and J by 7 bases, with 14 bases between. Germline CDR1 SGHRS, CDR2 YFSETQ. The CDR3 totals 15 residues.

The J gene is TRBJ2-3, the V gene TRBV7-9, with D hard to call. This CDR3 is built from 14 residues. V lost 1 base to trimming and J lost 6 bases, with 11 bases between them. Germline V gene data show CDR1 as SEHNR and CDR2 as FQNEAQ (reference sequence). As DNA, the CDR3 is TGTGCCAGCAGCTTAGGGTCACGTCCGGATACGCAGTATTTT. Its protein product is CASSLGSRPDTQYF.

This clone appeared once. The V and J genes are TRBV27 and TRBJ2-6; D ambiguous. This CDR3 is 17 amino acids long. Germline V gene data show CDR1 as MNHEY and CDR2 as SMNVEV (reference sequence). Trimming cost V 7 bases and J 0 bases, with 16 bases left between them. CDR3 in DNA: TGTGCCAGCACCCCGGTGGGGATCCGCTCTGGGGCCAACGTCCTGACTTTC. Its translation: CASTPVGIRSGANVLTF.

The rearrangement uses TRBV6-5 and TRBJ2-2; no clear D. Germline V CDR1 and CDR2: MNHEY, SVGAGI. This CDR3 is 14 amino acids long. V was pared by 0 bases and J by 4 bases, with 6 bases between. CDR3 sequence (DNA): TGTGCCAGCAGTTACTCACTGTCCACCGGGGAGCTGTTTTTT. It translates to CASSYSLSTGELFF.

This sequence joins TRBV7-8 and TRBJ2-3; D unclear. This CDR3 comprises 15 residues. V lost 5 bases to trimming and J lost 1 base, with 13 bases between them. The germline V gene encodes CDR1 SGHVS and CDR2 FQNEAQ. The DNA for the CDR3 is TGTGCCAGCAGCCTGGCCAGCCCGCGCACAGATACGCAGTATTTT. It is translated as CASSLASPRTDTQYF. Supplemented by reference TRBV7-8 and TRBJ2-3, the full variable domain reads GAGVSQSPRYKVAKRGQDVALRCDPISGHVSLFWYQQALGQGPEFLTYFQNEAQLDKSGLPSDRFFAERPEGSVSTLKIQRTQQEDSAVYLCASSLASPRTDTQYFGPGTRLTVL.

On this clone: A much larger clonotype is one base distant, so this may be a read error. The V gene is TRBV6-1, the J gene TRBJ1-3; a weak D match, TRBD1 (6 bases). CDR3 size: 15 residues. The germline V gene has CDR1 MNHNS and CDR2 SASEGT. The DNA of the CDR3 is TGTGCCGGCAGTGAGGACAGAAACTCTGGAAACACCATATATTTT. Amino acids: CAGSEDRNSGNTIYF.

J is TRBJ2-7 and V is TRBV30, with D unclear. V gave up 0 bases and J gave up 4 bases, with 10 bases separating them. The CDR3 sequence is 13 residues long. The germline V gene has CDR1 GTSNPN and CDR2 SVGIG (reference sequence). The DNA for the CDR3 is TGTGCCTGGAGTGTAACGGTCTGGTACGAGCAGTACTTC. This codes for CAWSVTVWYEQYF.

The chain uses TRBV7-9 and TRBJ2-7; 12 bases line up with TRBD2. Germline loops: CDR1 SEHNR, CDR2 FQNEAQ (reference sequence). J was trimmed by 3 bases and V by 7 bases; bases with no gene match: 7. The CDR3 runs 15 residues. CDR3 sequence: CASTTTSGSVYEQYF. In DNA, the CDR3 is TGTGCCAGCACCACGACTAGCGGGAGTGTCTACGAGCAGTACTTC. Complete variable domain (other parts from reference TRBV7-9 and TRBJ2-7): DTGVSQNPRHKITKRGQNVTFRCDPISEHNRLYWYRQTLGQGPEFLTYFQNEAQLEKSRLLSDRFSAERPKGSFSTLEIQRTEQGDSAMYLCASTTTSGSVYEQYFGPGTRLTVT.

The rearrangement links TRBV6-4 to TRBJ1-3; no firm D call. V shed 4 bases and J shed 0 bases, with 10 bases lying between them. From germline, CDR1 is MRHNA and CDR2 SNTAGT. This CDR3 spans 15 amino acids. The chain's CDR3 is CASSVDADSGNTIYF. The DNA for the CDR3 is TGTGCCAGCAGTGTGGACGCGGACTCTGGAAACACCATATATTTT.

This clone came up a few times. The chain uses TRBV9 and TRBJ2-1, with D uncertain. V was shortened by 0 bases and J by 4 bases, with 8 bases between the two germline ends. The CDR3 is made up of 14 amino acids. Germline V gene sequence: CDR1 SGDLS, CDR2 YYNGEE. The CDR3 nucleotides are TGTGCCAGCAGCGTAGTGTCTGGGTACAATGAGCAGTTCTTC. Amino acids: CASSVVSGYNEQFF.

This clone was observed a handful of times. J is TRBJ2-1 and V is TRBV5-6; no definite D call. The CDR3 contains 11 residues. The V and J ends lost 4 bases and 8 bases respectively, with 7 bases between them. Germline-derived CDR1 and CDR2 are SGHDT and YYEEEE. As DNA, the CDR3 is TGTGCCAGCAGCGCGTGGCATGAGCAGTTCTTC. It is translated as CASSAWHEQFF.

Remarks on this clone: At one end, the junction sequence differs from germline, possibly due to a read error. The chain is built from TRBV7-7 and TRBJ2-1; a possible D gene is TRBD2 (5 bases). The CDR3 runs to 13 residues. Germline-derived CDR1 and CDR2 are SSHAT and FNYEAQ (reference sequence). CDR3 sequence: CASSLGNSDEQFF. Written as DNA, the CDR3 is TGTGCTAGCAGCTTAGGGAATAGCGATGAGCAGTTCTTC.

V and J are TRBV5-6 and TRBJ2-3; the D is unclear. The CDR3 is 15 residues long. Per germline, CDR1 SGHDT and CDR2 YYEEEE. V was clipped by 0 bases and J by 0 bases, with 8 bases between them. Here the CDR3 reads CASSLAGASTDTQYF. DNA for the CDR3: TGTGCCAGCAGCTTGGCCGGAGCTAGCACAGATACGCAGTATTTT.

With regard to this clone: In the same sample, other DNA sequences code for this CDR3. The CDR3 here is CASSLSYTEAFF. The CDR3 DNA follows: TGTGCCAGCAGCCTCTCATACACTGAAGCTTTCTTT. V is TRBV7-9 and J is TRBJ1-1, with D unclear. The germline V and J ends were trimmed by 5 bases and 3 bases, with 7 bases remaining between them. The CDR3 extends over 12 amino acids. Germline V lookup: CDR1 SEHNR, CDR2 FQNEAQ (reference sequence).

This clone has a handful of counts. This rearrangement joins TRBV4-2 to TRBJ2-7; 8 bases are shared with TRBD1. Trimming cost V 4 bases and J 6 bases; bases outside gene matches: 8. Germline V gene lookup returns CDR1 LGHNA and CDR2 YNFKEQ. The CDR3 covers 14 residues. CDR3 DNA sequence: TGTGCCAGCAGCCTACGGACAGGGCAAAGCGAGCAGTACTTC. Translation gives CASSLRTGQSEQYF.

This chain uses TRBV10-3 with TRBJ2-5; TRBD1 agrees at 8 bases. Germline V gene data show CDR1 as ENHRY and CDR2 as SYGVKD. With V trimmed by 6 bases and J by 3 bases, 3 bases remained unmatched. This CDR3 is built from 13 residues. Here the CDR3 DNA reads TGTGCCATCAGCCCGGACAGGGAAGAGACCCAGTACTTC. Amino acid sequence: CAISPDREETQYF.

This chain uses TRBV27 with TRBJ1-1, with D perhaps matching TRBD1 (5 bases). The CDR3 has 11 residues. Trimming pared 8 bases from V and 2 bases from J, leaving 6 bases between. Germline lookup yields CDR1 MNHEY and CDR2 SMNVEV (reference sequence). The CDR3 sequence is CASGGNTEAFF. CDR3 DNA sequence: TGTGCCAGCGGGGGAAACACTGAAGCTTTCTTT.

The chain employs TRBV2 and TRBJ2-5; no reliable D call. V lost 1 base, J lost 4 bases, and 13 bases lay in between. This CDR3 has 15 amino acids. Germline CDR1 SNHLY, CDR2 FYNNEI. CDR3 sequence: CASSEGFGLVETQYF. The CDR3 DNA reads TGTGCCAGCAGTGAAGGTTTTGGGTTAGTAGAGACCCAGTACTTC.

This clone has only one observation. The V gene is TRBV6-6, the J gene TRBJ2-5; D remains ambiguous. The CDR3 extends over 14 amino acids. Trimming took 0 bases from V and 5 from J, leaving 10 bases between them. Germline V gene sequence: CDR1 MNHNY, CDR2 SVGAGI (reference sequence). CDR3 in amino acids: CASSYSYPEETQYF. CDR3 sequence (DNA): TGTGCCAGCAGTTACTCGTACCCTGAGGAGACCCAGTACTTC.

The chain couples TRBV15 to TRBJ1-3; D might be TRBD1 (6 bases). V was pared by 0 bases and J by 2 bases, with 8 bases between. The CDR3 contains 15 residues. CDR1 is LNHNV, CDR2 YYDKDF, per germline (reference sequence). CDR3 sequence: CATSRDGGPGNTIYF. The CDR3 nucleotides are TGTGCCACCAGCAGAGATGGGGGGCCTGGAAACACCATATATTTT. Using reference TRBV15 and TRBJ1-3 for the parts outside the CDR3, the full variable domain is DAMVIQNPRYQVTQFGKPVTLSCSQTLNHNVMYWYQQKSSQAPKLLFHYYDKDFNNEADTPDNFQSRRPNTSFCFLDIRSPGLGDTAMYLCATSRDGGPGNTIYFGEGSWLTVV.

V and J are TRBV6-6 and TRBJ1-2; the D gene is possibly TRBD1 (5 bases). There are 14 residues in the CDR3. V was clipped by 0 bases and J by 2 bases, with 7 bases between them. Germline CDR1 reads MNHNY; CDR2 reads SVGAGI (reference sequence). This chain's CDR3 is CASSYSGGNYGYTF. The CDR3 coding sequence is TGTGCCAGCAGTTACTCCGGGGGAAACTATGGCTACACCTTC.

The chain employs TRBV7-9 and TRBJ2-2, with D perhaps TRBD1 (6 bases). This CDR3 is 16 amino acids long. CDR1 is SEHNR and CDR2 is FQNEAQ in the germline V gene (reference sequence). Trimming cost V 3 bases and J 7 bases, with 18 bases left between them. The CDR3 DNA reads TGTGCCAGCAGCTTGGGGGCTGCAGGGTTTGGCGGGGAGCTGTTTTTT. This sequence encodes CASSLGAAGFGGELFF.

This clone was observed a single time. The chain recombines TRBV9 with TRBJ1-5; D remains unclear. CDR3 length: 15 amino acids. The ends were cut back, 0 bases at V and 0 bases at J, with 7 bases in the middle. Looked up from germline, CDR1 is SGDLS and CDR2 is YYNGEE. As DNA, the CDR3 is TGTGCCAGCAGCGTAGATGCTTATAGCAATCAGCCCCAGCATTTT. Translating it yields CASSVDAYSNQPQHF.

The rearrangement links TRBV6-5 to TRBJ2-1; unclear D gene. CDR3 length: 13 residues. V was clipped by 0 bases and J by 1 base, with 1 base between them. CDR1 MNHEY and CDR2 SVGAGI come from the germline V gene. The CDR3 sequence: CASSYSSYNEQFF. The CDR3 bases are TGTGCCAGCAGTTACTCGTCCTACAATGAGCAGTTCTTC.

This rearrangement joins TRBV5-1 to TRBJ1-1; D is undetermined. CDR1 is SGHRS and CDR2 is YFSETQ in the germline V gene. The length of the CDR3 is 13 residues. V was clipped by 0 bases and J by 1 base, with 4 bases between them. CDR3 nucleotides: TGCGCCAGCAGCTTGGACAGGAACACTGAAGCTTTCTTT. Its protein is CASSLDRNTEAFF.

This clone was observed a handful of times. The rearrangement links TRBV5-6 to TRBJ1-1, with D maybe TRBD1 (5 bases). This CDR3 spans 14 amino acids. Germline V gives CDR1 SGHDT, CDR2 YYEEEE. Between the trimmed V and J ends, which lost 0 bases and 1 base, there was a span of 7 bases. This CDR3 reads CASSLDGTNTEAFF. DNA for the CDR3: TGTGCCAGCAGCTTGGACGGGACGAACACTGAAGCTTTCTTT. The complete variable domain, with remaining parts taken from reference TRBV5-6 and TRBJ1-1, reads DAGVTQSPTHLIKTRGQQVTLRCSPKSGHDTVSWYQQALGQGPQFIFQYYEEEERQRGNFPDRFSGHQFPNYSSELNVNALLLGDSALYLCASSLDGTNTEAFFGQGTRLTVV.

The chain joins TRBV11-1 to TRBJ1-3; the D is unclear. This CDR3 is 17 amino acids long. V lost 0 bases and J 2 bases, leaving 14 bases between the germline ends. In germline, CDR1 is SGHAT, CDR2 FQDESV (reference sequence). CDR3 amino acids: CASSLAPVGEAGNTIYF. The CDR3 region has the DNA TGTGCCAGCAGCTTAGCTCCGGTCGGGGAGGCTGGAAACACCATATATTTT. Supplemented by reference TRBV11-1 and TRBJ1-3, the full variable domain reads EAEVAQSPRYKITEKSQAVAFWCDPISGHATLYWYRQILGQGPELLVQFQDESVVDDSQLPKDRFSAERLKGVDSTLKIQPAELGDSAMYLCASSLAPVGEAGNTIYFGEGSWLTVV.

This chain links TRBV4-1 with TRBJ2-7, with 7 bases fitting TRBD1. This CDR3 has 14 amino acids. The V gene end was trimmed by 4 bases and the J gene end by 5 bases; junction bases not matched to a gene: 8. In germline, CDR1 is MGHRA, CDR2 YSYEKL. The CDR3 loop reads CASSPTGNWHEQYF. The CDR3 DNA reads TGCGCCAGCAGCCCGACAGGGAATTGGCACGAGCAGTACTTC.

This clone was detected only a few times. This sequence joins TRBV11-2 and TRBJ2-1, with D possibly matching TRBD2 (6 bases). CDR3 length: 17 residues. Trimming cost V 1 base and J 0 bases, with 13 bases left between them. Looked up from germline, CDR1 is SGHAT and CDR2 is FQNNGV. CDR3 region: CASSLVRAGSSYNEQFF. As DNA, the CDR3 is TGTGCCAGCAGCTTAGTACGCGCGGGAAGCTCCTACAATGAGCAGTTCTTC. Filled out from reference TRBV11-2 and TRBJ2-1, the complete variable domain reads EAGVAQSPRYKIIEKRQSVAFWCNPISGHATLYWYQQILGQGPKLLIQFQNNGVVDDSQLPKDRFSAERLKGVDSTLKIQPAKLEDSAVYLCASSLVRAGSSYNEQFFGPGTRLTVL.